The clone carrying this T cell receptor (beta chain) was seen more than once but under ten times. Profiling relied on immunoSEQ multiplex PCR, and the TCRdb table lists in-frame clones only, not all of them. The data hold approximately 340,000 clones, with 87% observed a single time. This CDR3 has 14 residues. Germline lookup yields CDR1 SNHLY and CDR2 FYNNEI. Losses at the gene ends were 6 bases for V and 7 bases for J; bases not matched to a gene: 5. This entry is derived from a study of blood T cell repertoires in COVID-19. The sample was peripheral blood. The chain carries TRBV2 and TRBJ1-6; 8 bases agree with TRBD1. This receptor was identified in a man aged 25-45 years with COVID-19, enrolled during active disease. The CDR3 nucleotides read TGTGCCAGCAGGGACAGGGTACGGAATTCACCCCTCCACTTT. The encoded protein is CASRDRVRNSPLHF.